One and the same sample provided the 31 T cell receptor beta chains below, sequenced in a study of T cells after somatic rescue of genetic block (dated by TCRdb to 2020 to 2022). Libraries were constructed by the immunoSEQ multiplex PCR assay. TCRdb took over this immuneACCESS table, retaining in-frame rearrangements with V and J assigned. Such tables are incomplete; in checked studies, under half of the missing clones stem from an unresolved V gene, and the remainder is unexplained. The table for this sample lists 100,000 to 120,000 clones; just over 90% of them were counted only once. Clones ranked in the top ten supply 1.4% of the sample. The sample comprised peripheral blood mononuclear cells (PBMCs). These receptors came from a woman younger than 30.

CDR3 DNA sequence: TGCGCCAGCAGCGCTGGGGACCAAGTCCCTAACTATGGCTACACCTTC. It specifies CASSAGDQVPNYGYTF. The chain has TRBV5-1 and TRBJ1-2; D is perhaps TRBD1 (5 bases). The V and J ends lost 4 bases and 0 bases respectively, with 16 bases between them. The CDR3 contains 16 residues. The germline V gene has CDR1 SGHRS and CDR2 YFSETQ.

Only a few counts were recorded for this clone. CDR3 nucleotide sequence: TGTGCCAGTAGTTTTCAAAATCAGCCCCAGCATTTT. It is translated as CASSFQNQPQHF. J is TRBJ1-5 and V is TRBV19; D is undetermined. V gave up 5 bases and J gave up 4 bases, with 6 bases separating them. Germline V lookup: CDR1 LNHDA, CDR2 SQIVND (reference sequence). CDR3 length equals 12 residues.

The DNA of the CDR3 is TGTGCCAGCAGCTCCCAGGGACCCAGCGGGCATTCACCCCTCCACTTT. It specifies CASSSQGPSGHSPLHF. The chain carries TRBV14 and TRBJ1-6, with D perhaps TRBD1 (5 bases). Trimming took 5 bases from V and 8 from J, leaving 19 bases between them. CDR3 length equals 16 residues. Germline V gene sequence: CDR1 SGHDN, CDR2 FVKESK.

The CDR3 region has the DNA TGCAGCGTTCGGGGAGTTGGGAGGAACACTGAAGCTTTCTTT. It codes for CSVRGVGRNTEAFF. This chain joins TRBV29-1 and TRBJ1-1; D unresolved. V was cut by 5 bases and J by 1 base, with 14 bases left in between. The CDR3 spans 14 residues. CDR1 and CDR2 from the germline V gene are SQVTM and ANQGSEA.

The chain has TRBV7-9 and TRBJ1-4; 8 bases agree with TRBD1. Germline V lookup: CDR1 SEHNR, CDR2 FQNEAQ (reference sequence). After removal of 5 bases from V and 7 bases from J, the junction contained 9 bases not matched to a gene. The CDR3 runs to 15 residues. The CDR3 DNA reads as TGTGCCAGCAGCCTCCAGGGGGCGCGTGGTGAAAAACTGTTTTTT. This encodes CASSLQGARGEKLFF.

This chain connects TRBV5-5 to TRBJ2-7; TRBD1 aligns across 9 bases. The germline CDR1 and CDR2 sequences are SGHKS and YYEKEE (reference sequence). The CDR3 runs to 16 residues. V was clipped by 2 bases and J by 3 bases; unmatched bases: 9. The chain's CDR3 is CASSLLPGQGVYEQYF. The DNA for the CDR3 is TGTGCCAGCAGCTTACTGCCGGGACAGGGCGTCTACGAGCAGTACTTC.

The CDR3: CASGEGVNEKLFF. CDR3 nucleotide sequence: TGTGCCAGCGGGGAGGGAGTCAATGAAAAACTGTTTTTT. The J gene is TRBJ1-4, the V gene TRBV5-4; D gene unclear. In germline, CDR1 is SGHNT, CDR2 YYREEE (reference sequence). CDR3 size: 13 residues. V was clipped by 7 bases and J by 5 bases, with 12 bases between them. The full variable domain, rest sourced from reference TRBV5-4 and TRBJ1-4, is ETGVTQSPTHLIKTRGQQVTLRCSSQSGHNTVSWYQQALGQGPQFIFQYYREEENGRGNFPPRFSGLQFPNYSSELNVNALELDDSALYLCASGEGVNEKLFFGSGTQLSVL.

This chain joins TRBV1 and TRBJ2-2; TRBD1, the table's D call, was not compared with the DNA. TRBV1 is a pseudogene segment. The CDR3 extends over 19 amino acids. Here the CDR3 reads CTSSQALQGRSQGTGELFF. The CDR3 nucleotides read TGCACCAGCAGCCAAGCGCTGCAGGGGCGAAGTCAGGGCACCGGGGAGCTGTTTTTT.

This clone appeared once. The chain carries TRBV9 and TRBJ1-2, with D perhaps TRBD1 (6 bases). V dropped 2 bases and J dropped 5 bases, with 10 bases sitting between them. Germline V gene sequence: CDR1 SGDLS, CDR2 YYNGEE. This CDR3 spans 13 amino acids. The CDR3 reads CASSVGDRYGYTF. In DNA form, the CDR3 reads TGTGCCAGCAGCGTCGGAGACAGGTATGGCTACACCTTC.

This clone showed up just a few times. CDR3 protein: CATSPQHF. CDR3 coding DNA: TGTGCCACGAGCCCCCAGCATTTT. The chain combines TRBV27 with TRBJ1-5, with unresolved D. The V gene lost 10 bases and the J gene lost 10 bases, with 5 bases spanning the gap. The CDR3 is 8 amino acids. The germline CDR1 and CDR2 sequences are MNHEY and SMNVEV (reference sequence).

This clone is a singleton in its sample. Its ends do not fully match the called genes, so a read error is possible. This chain connects TRBV7-2 to TRBJ2-5; D might be TRBD2 (6 bases). The CDR3 has 11 residues. Germline V gene data show CDR1 as SGHTA and CDR2 as FQGNSA. The chain's CDR3 is CASSLVGEADF. The CDR3 DNA is TGTGCCAGCAGCTTAGTAGGGGAGGCGGACTTC.

The V gene is TRBV11-1, the J gene TRBJ2-5; D uncertain. Germline CDR1 reads SGHAT; CDR2 reads FQDESV (reference sequence). The CDR3 length is 13 residues. V lost 1 base and J lost 5, with 8 bases in between. CDR3 nucleotides: TGTGCCAGCAGCTTAGGTCTTCGGGAGACCCAGTACTTC. Translation: CASSLGLRETQYF.

The chain has TRBV6-1 and TRBJ2-1, with 11 bases identical to TRBD2. Trimming took 4 bases from V and 4 from J; bases not matched to a gene: 6. The length of the CDR3 is 16 residues. The germline V gene encodes CDR1 MNHNS and CDR2 SASEGT. As DNA, the CDR3 is TGTGCCAGCAGTGCTTTAGCGGGGGGGATATACAATGAGCAGTTCTTC. This sequence encodes CASSALAGGIYNEQFF.

The chain joins TRBV7-8 to TRBJ1-5; perhaps TRBD1 as D (5 bases). Germline-derived CDR1 and CDR2 are SGHVS and FQNEAQ. The CDR3 covers 14 residues. Trimming pared 3 bases from V and 5 bases from J, leaving 11 bases between. In DNA, the CDR3 is TGTGCCAGCAGCTTGGGAGGGGACTATCAGCCCCAGCATTTT. Its translation is CASSLGGDYQPQHF.

This clone showed up just once. This CDR3 reads CASSPTGSYNSPLHF. The DNA for the CDR3 is TGTGCCAGCAGCCCGACAGGCTCCTATAATTCACCCCTCCACTTT. The rearrangement uses TRBV5-4 and TRBJ1-6, with D possibly TRBD1 on 6 matching bases. The CDR3 loop spans 15 amino acids. V lost 4 bases and J lost 0, with 8 bases in between. Germline V lookup: CDR1 SGHNT, CDR2 YYREEE (reference sequence).

The table lists this clone with a count of one. This chain uses TRBV7-2 with TRBJ1-5; 7 bases map to TRBD1. CDR1 is SGHTA, CDR2 FQGNSA, per germline. The CDR3 loop spans 19 amino acids. J was trimmed by 4 bases and V by 4 bases; bases with no gene match: 19. The CDR3 here is CASSSSVAGQRVGNQPQHF. The CDR3, as DNA: TGTGCCAGCAGCTCATCGGTGGCGGGACAGAGGGTCGGGAATCAGCCCCAGCATTTT. The whole variable domain, filled in from reference TRBV7-2 and TRBJ1-5, reads GAGVSQSPSNKVTEKGKDVELRCDPISGHTALYWYRQSLGQGLEFLIYFQGNSAPDKSGLPSDRFSAERTGGSVSTLTIQRTQQEDSAVYLCASSSSVAGQRVGNQPQHFGDGTRLSIL.

CDR3 loop: CSVLGGPPIPDTQYF. The CDR3 nucleotides are TGCAGCGTCTTGGGGGGCCCACCTATACCAGATACGCAGTATTTT. The chain uses TRBV29-1 and TRBJ2-3, with D perhaps TRBD1 or TRBD2 (6 bases each). The CDR3 is 15 amino acids. The germline V and J ends were trimmed by 6 bases and 4 bases, with 20 bases remaining between them. Germline V lookup: CDR1 SQVTM, CDR2 ANQGSEA.

This clone was seen a single time. V gene TRBV9 combines with J gene TRBJ2-1; D perhaps matches TRBD2 (6 bases). The CDR3 length is 15 residues. Trimming removed 3 bases at V and 0 bases at J, with 10 bases between. Germline-derived CDR1 and CDR2 are SGDLS and YYNGEE. The CDR3 sequence: CASSAGGSSYNEQFF. Here the CDR3 DNA reads TGTGCCAGCAGCGCTGGGGGGAGCTCCTACAATGAGCAGTTCTTC.

The V call is TRBV27, the J call TRBJ1-1; D is undetermined. Per the germline V gene, CDR1 is MNHEY and CDR2 is SMNVEV (reference sequence). This CDR3 spans 13 amino acids. V shed 3 bases and J shed 1 base, with 6 bases lying between them. The CDR3 region has the DNA TGTGCCAGCAGTTTGAGACCGAACACTGAAGCTTTCTTT. It translates to CASSLRPNTEAFF.

This clone was recorded once. The chain carries TRBV6-5 and TRBJ2-7, with D tentatively TRBD1 (6 bases). The CDR3 contains 15 residues. CDR1 and CDR2 from the germline V gene are MNHEY and SVGAGI. The germline V and J ends were trimmed by 0 bases and 2 bases, with 11 bases remaining between them. CDR3 residues: CASSYSNRDPYEQYF. CDR3 sequence (DNA): TGTGCCAGCAGTTACTCGAACAGGGACCCCTACGAGCAGTACTTC.

CDR3 bases: TGCGCCAGCAGCTTGGTCCGGGGACAGGGAGACAATTCACCCCTCCACTTT. Its protein is CASSLVRGQGDNSPLHF. This chain links TRBV5-1 with TRBJ1-6; TRBD1 aligns across 9 bases. Germline CDR1 and CDR2: SGHRS and YFSETQ. The CDR3 has 17 residues. Unmatched junction bases numbered 8, after V lost 0 bases and J lost 7 bases.

This clone was recorded a few times. CDR3 sequence: CAMGTEAFF. CDR3 DNA: TGTGCCATGGGCACTGAAGCTTTCTTT. The chain uses TRBV30 and TRBJ1-1; D uncertain. CDR1 GTSNPN and CDR2 SVGIG come from the germline V gene (reference sequence). V dropped 8 bases and J dropped 4 bases, with 5 bases sitting between them. This CDR3 has 9 residues.

J is TRBJ2-1 and V is TRBV18; TRBD1 matches at 7 bases. The CDR3 has 13 residues. The germline gives CDR1 KGHSH, CDR2 LQKENI. V trimming: 1 base; J trimming: 9 bases; junction bases outside the gene matches: 3. The CDR3: CASSPLRDSEQFF. The CDR3 nucleotides read TGTGCCAGCTCACCACTAAGGGACAGTGAGCAGTTCTTC.

The rearrangement links TRBV27 to TRBJ2-7; no clear D gene. Trimming removed 2 bases from V and 1 base from J, with 6 bases in between. CDR1 and CDR2 (germline): MNHEY, SMNVEV (reference sequence). The CDR3 contains 13 residues. The CDR3 bases are TGTGCCAGCAGTTTAGGTTTGTCCTACGAGCAGTACTTC. Translating it yields CASSLGLSYEQYF.

The rearrangement links TRBV5-5 to TRBJ1-5; TRBD1 matches 7 bases. Germline V gene data show CDR1 as SGHKS and CDR2 as YYEKEE (reference sequence). Trimming at V came to 2 bases and at J to 0 bases, leaving 8 bases not matched to a gene. The CDR3 consists of 17 residues. The CDR3 nucleotides are TGTGCCAGCAGCTTCCAGGGACAGAGTTATAGCAATCAGCCCCAGCATTTT. Its translation: CASSFQGQSYSNQPQHF.

This chain connects TRBV6-1 to TRBJ2-5, with TRBD1 as a possible D gene (6 bases). Germline V gene lookup returns CDR1 MNHNS and CDR2 SASEGT. With 7 bases removed from V and 5 bases from J, the gap between germline ends came to 14 bases. This CDR3 comprises 13 residues. CDR3 nucleotides: TGTGCCAGCACCCCAGGGGTCTCGGAGACCCAGTACTTC. This encodes CASTPGVSETQYF.

The chain joins TRBV15 to TRBJ1-1, with D tentatively TRBD1 (5 bases). Germline V gene lookup returns CDR1 LNHNV and CDR2 YYDKDF (reference sequence). The CDR3 has 11 amino acids. The V end lost 8 bases, the J end lost 4 bases, and 8 bases lay between the germline ends. In DNA form, the CDR3 reads TGTGCCACCCTCCAGGGCACTGAAGCTTTCTTT. Translating it yields CATLQGTEAFF.

This clone was found once. V usage is TRBV18 and J usage is TRBJ1-1; 9 bases line up with TRBD1. CDR1 and CDR2 (germline): KGHSH, LQKENI. This CDR3 has 15 amino acids. V shed 3 bases, J shed 1 base, and the junction held 3 bases outside the gene matches. For the CDR3, the DNA is TGTGCCAGCTCACCGGACAGGGGCCCGAACACTGAAGCTTTCTTT. Encoded protein: CASSPDRGPNTEAFF.

This clone was recorded only once. The chain carries TRBV5-4 and TRBJ1-3; D remains ambiguous. This CDR3 contains 14 residues. Germline loops: CDR1 SGHNT, CDR2 YYREEE (reference sequence). V shed 4 bases and J shed 6 bases, with 14 bases lying between them. The CDR3 nucleotides read TGTGCCAGCAGCGGTGGTAGGGCCGAAAACACCATATATTTT. Translating it yields CASSGGRAENTIYF. The entire variable domain, with the rest obtained from reference TRBV5-4 and TRBJ1-3, is as follows: ETGVTQSPTHLIKTRGQQVTLRCSSQSGHNTVSWYQQALGQGPQFIFQYYREEENGRGNFPPRFSGLQFPNYSSELNVNALELDDSALYLCASSGGRAENTIYFGEGSWLTVV.

As DNA, the CDR3 is TGTGCCAGCAGACAATCCGGGTCTGGGGCCAACGTCCTGACTTTC. This encodes CASRQSGSGANVLTF. The gene calls are TRBV7-2 and TRBJ2-6; D is uncertain. Between the trimmed V and J ends, which lost 6 bases and 1 base, there was a span of 10 bases. Germline V gene sequence: CDR1 SGHTA, CDR2 FQGNSA. This CDR3 spans 15 amino acids. The full variable domain, its missing parts supplied by reference TRBV7-2 and TRBJ2-6, is GAGVSQSPSNKVTEKGKDVELRCDPISGHTALYWYRQSLGQGLEFLIYFQGNSAPDKSGLPSDRFSAERTGGSVSTLTIQRTQQEDSAVYLCASRQSGSGANVLTFGAGSRLTVL.

The chain joins TRBV9 to TRBJ2-2; 10 bases are shared with TRBD2. The germline V gene encodes CDR1 SGDLS and CDR2 YYNGEE. V was clipped by 1 base and J by 4 bases; unmatched bases: 4. CDR3 length equals 16 residues. CDR3 sequence (DNA): TGTGCCAGCAGCGTAAAATTAGCGGGGGGCACCGGGGAGCTGTTTTTT. Translated: CASSVKLAGGTGELFF.